Below are 2 T cell receptor beta chains sequenced from a single sample in a study of a mutant IDH1 vaccine in newly diagnosed glioma (dated by TCRdb to about 2021). These receptors have no identified antigens. Receptors were amplified or captured by the immunoSEQ multiplex PCR assay. The source is immuneACCESS, and TCRdb retained only in-frame sequences with V and J called. Part of the clones is not carried over; for the studies checked, unresolved V genes explain less than half of this, and the remainder is unexplained. This sample is represented by about 38,000 clones; about 84% of them were singletons. The ten most abundant clones make up roughly 5.5% of the sample. The time point label for this specimen denotes: week 5, during vaccination. Every vaccine dose consisted of 300 ug of a 20-mer mutant IDH1 peptide in Montanide, administered subcutaneously together with topical imiquimod. Sequenced material: PBMCs, taken from a glioma patient whose treatment included an IDH1 peptide vaccine. These receptors all stem from a man in his forties or fifties with glioma.

The CDR3 is CASSQRGQGAGDEQFF. DNA of the CDR3: TGCGCCAGCAGCCAAAGGGGTCAGGGGGCAGGCGATGAGCAGTTCTTC. The chain has TRBV4-1 and TRBJ2-1; 8 bases fit TRBD1. CDR3 length equals 16 residues. Germline lookup yields CDR1 MGHRA and CDR2 YSYEKL. J gave up 8 bases and V 2 bases, and 11 bases lay outside the gene matches.

This clone was detected only a few times. The chain has TRBV27 and TRBJ1-1; D not certain. Between the trimmed V and J ends, which lost 2 bases and 5 bases, there was a span of 9 bases. CDR3 size: 13 residues. Germline loops: CDR1 MNHEY, CDR2 SMNVEV (reference sequence). The DNA of the CDR3 is TGTGCCAGCAGTTTAGTTAAGGGTACTGAAGCTTTCTTT. Amino acids: CASSLVKGTEAFF.